The sequence of this TCR beta chain was determined in a study of blood T cells in healthy people across ages. Study-level points and caveats: Across the age range, TCR beta diversity per million T cells fell in a roughly linear way.

Germline CDR1 reads SGHTA; CDR2 reads FQGNSA. The trim removed 5 bases at V and 7 bases at J, leaving 7 bases unmatched. The CDR3 consists of 15 residues. Ten or more counts support this clonotype. The target antigen is unknown. The authors ran a second PCR of 7 to 11 cycles using a sample-barcoded 5' primer and a J-beta primer mix. At least 3 million CDR3-containing paired-end reads were obtained per sample. One entry per CDR3 protein, called by TCRdb with MiXCR from the 5' RACE reads. Found here are around 1.7 million distinct CDR3 sequences, approximately 28% of them singletons; the top ten hold 6.5% to 8.5%.

Sequencing was performed on blood. The rearrangement joins TRBV7-2 to TRBJ1-4, with 10 bases that match TRBD1. The receptor was derived from a woman in her 30s in good health. The CDR3 bases are TGTGCCAGCAGCACGGGACAGGGGATAACTGAAAAACTGTTTTTT. Residues: CASSTGQGITEKLFF.